The next 9 T cell receptor beta chains were all read from a single sample in a study of cytomegalovirus exposure and HLA in healthy donors. The table came from immunoSEQ multiplex PCR; TCRdb's copy has only in-frame clones and leaves some out. The sample lists under 250,000 clones, about 86% occurring once. What was sequenced was PBMCs. These receptors all stem from a young man in good health and CMV-seronegative.

The chain couples TRBV14 to TRBJ1-1; 7 nucleotides match TRBD1. This CDR3 comprises 12 residues. The germline V gene encodes CDR1 SGHDN and CDR2 FVKESK. V shed 1 base, J shed 7 bases, and the junction held 0 bases outside the gene matches. The chain's CDR3 is CASSQGDSEAFF. DNA of the CDR3: TGTGCCAGCAGCCAAGGGGACAGTGAAGCTTTCTTT. Full variable domain (rest looked up from reference TRBV14 and TRBJ1-1): EAGVTQFPSHSVIEKGQTVTLRCDPISGHDNLYWYRRVMGKEIKFLLHFVKESKQDESGMPNNRFLAERTGGTYSTLKVQPAELEDSGVYFCASSQGDSEAFFGQGTRLTVV.

This chain joins TRBV4-3 and TRBJ1-6; 7 bases are a match to TRBD1. CDR3 length: 16 residues. Germline-derived CDR1 and CDR2 are LGHNA and YSLEER. Trimming at V came to 1 base and at J to 7 bases, leaving 7 bases not matched to a gene. The CDR3 loop reads CASSQGRQGRNSPLHF. The CDR3 DNA reads as TGCGCCAGCAGCCAAGGCCGACAGGGTAGGAATTCACCCCTCCACTTT.

The V gene is TRBV15, the J gene TRBJ2-7, with 11 bases identical to TRBD2. With V trimmed by 5 bases and J by 5 bases, 5 bases remained unmatched. Germline CDR1 LNHNV, CDR2 YYDKDF (reference sequence). This CDR3 comprises 14 residues. CDR3 sequence (DNA): TGTGCCACCAGCGAGGGACTAGCGGACCACGAGCAGTACTTC. Amino acid sequence: CATSEGLADHEQYF.

This clone was counted once. This chain links TRBV30 with TRBJ2-7; 7 positions agree with TRBD1. This CDR3 has 13 amino acids. From germline, CDR1 is GTSNPN and CDR2 SVGIG (reference sequence). V lost 5 bases, J lost 5 bases, and 9 bases stayed unmatched. The CDR3 here is CAWGRDRVNEQYF. The CDR3 DNA is TGTGCCTGGGGCCGCGACAGGGTTAACGAGCAGTACTTC.

This chain connects TRBV10-3 to TRBJ1-1; 7 bases are shared with TRBD1. From germline, CDR1 is ENHRY and CDR2 SYGVKD. With 11 bases clipped from V and 0 bases from J, the junction kept 9 bases outside the gene matches. The CDR3 contains 14 residues. The CDR3: CAAATGMMNTEAFF. For the CDR3, the DNA is TGTGCCGCAGCGACAGGGATGATGAACACTGAAGCTTTCTTT.

The chain has TRBV2 and TRBJ2-5, with a tentative D call TRBD2 (5 bases). Germline CDR1 and CDR2: SNHLY and FYNNEI. Trimming stripped 5 bases from V and 1 base from J, with 11 bases between. The CDR3 consists of 14 residues. As DNA, the CDR3 is TGTGCCAGCAGTCCCTCCCGGGGCCAAGAGACCCAGTACTTC. Translation: CASSPSRGQETQYF.

In its sample, this clone was seen once. The chain carries TRBV25-1 and TRBJ1-1; 10 nucleotides match TRBD1. The J segment lost 7 bases and the V segment lost 5 bases, leaving 19 bases of the junction unmatched. Germline V gene sequence: CDR1 MGHDK, CDR2 SYGVNS. This CDR3 spans 18 amino acids. The CDR3 is CASSLTVPGQGQGLEAFF. CDR3 sequence (DNA): TGTGCCAGCAGTCTAACTGTCCCGGGACAGGGGCAGGGCCTTGAAGCTTTCTTT.

The chain employs TRBV9 and TRBJ2-1; 10 bases are shared with TRBD2. Germline lookup yields CDR1 SGDLS and CDR2 YYNGEE. V gave up 0 bases and J gave up 3 bases; unmatched junction bases: 3. The CDR3 is made up of 16 amino acids. This chain's CDR3 is CASSVGASGSYNEQFF. The CDR3 bases are TGTGCCAGCAGCGTAGGTGCTAGCGGGAGCTACAATGAGCAGTTCTTC.

The chain has TRBV12-5 and TRBJ2-7; 8 bases match TRBD2. Germline values: CDR1 LGHNT, CDR2 FRNRAP. This CDR3 comprises 12 residues. V dropped 11 bases and J dropped 2; count of bases not matched to a gene: 5. The CDR3 coding sequence is TGTGCTTCGGGGGGGGATCCCTACGAGCAGTACTTC. Translated, it gives CASGGDPYEQYF.